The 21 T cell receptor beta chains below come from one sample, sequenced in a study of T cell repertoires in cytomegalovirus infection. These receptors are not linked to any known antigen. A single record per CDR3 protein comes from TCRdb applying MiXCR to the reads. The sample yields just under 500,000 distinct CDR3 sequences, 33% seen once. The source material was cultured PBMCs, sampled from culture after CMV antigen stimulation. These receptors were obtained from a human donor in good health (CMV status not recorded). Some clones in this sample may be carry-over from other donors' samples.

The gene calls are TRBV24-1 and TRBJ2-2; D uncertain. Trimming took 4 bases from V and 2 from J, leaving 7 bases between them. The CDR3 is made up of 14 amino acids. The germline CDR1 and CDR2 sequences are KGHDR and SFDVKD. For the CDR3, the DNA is TGTGCCACCAGTGAACTAACTAACACCGGGGAGCTGTTTTTT. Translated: CATSELTNTGELFF.

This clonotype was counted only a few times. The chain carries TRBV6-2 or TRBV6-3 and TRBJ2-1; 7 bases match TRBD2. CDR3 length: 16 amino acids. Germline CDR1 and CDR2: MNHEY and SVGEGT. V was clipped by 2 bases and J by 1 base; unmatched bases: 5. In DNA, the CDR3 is TGTGCCAGCAGTTACCGAGCGGGGATGTCCTACAATGAGCAGTTCTTC. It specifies CASSYRAGMSYNEQFF.

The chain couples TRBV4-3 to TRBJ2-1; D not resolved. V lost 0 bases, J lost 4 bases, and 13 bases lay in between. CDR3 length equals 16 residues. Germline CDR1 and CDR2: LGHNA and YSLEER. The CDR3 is CASSQDLPTAYNEQFF. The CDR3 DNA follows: TGCGCCAGCAGCCAAGACTTGCCAACTGCTTACAATGAGCAGTTCTTC.

Written as DNA, the CDR3 is TGTGCCAGCAGCGGGGCGCAAACAAGCTCTGGGGCCAACGTCCTGACTTTC. Translating gives CASSGAQTSSGANVLTF. V usage is TRBV4-2 and J usage is TRBJ2-6, with D possibly matching TRBD1 (5 bases). The CDR3 is made up of 17 amino acids. The V and J ends lost 5 bases and 0 bases respectively, with 14 bases between them. Germline loops: CDR1 LGHNA, CDR2 YNFKEQ.

The CDR3 DNA sequence: TGTGCCAGTAGTATTTCGGGGAACGGGATTAATGGCTACACCTTC. Its protein product is CASSISGNGINGYTF. The rearrangement joins TRBV19 to TRBJ1-2; D remains ambiguous. Germline CDR1 is LNHDA and CDR2 is SQIVND (reference sequence). CDR3 length: 15 residues. V was clipped by 3 bases and J by 6 bases, with 17 bases between them.

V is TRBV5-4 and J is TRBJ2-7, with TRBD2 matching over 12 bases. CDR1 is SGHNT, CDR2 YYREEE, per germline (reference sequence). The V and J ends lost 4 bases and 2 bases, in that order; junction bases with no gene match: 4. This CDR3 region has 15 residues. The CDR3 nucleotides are TGTGCCAGCAGCAGAGGACTAGCGGGACCCTACGAGCAGTACGTC. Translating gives CASSRGLAGPYEQYV.

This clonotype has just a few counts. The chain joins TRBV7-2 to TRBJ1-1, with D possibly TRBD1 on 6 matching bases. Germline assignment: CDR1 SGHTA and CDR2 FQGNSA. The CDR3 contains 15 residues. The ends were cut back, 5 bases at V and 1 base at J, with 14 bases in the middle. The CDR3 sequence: CASSIRTVGNTEAFF. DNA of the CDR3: TGTGCCAGCAGCATTAGGACAGTGGGGAACACTGAAGCTTTCTTT.

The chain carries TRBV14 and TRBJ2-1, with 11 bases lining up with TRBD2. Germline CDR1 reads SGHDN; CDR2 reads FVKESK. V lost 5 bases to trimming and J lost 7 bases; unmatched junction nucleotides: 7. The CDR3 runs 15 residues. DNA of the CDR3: TGTGCCAGCAGCATAACTAGCGGGGGAGTAAATGAGCAGTTCTTC. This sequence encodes CASSITSGGVNEQFF.

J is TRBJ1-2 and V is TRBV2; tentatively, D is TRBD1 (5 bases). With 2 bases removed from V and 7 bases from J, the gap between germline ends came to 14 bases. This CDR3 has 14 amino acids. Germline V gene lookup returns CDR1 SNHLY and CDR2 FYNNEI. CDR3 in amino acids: CASSERQGRSGYTF. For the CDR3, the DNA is TGTGCCAGCAGTGAACGGCAGGGAAGGAGTGGCTACACCTTC.

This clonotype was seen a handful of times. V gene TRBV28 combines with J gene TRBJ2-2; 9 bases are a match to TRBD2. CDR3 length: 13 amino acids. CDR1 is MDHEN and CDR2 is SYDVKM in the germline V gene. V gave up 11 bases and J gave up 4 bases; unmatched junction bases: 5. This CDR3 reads CAGAGGVTGELFF. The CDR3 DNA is TGTGCCGGAGCGGGAGGAGTCACCGGGGAGCTGTTTTTT.

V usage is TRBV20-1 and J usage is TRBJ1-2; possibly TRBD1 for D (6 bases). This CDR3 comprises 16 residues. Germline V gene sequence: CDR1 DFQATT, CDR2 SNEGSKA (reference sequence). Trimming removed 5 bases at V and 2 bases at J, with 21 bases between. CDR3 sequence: CSAAGTRGGMNYGYTF. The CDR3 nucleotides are TGCAGTGCTGCCGGGACACGGGGAGGAATGAACTATGGCTACACCTTC.

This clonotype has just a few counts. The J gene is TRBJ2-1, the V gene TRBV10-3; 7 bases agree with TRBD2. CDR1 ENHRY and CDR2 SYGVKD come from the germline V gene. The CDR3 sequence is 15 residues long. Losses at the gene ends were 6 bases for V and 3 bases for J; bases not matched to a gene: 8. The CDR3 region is CAISPRAGVYNEQFF. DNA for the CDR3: TGTGCCATCAGCCCGAGGGCGGGAGTCTACAATGAGCAGTTCTTC.

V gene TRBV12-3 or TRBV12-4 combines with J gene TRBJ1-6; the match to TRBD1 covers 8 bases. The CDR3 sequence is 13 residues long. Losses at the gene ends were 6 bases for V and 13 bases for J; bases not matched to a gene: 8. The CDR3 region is CASRIGQGIPLHF. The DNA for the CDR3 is TGTGCCAGCAGGATCGGACAGGGAATCCCCCTCCACTTT.

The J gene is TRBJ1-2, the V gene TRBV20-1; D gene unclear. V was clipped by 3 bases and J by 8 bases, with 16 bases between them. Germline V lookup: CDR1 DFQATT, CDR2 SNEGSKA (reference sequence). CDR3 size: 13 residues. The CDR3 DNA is TGCAGTGCTAGGAGGACGGGTGCATTAGGCTACACCTTC. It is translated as CSARRTGALGYTF.

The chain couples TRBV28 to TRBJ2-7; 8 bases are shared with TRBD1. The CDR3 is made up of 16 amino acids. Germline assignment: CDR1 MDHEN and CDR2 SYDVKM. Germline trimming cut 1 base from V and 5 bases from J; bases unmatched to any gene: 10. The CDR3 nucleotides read TGTGCCAGCAGTTTATCCTCCGGACAGGGAAGAGACGAGCAGTACTTC. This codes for CASSLSSGQGRDEQYF.

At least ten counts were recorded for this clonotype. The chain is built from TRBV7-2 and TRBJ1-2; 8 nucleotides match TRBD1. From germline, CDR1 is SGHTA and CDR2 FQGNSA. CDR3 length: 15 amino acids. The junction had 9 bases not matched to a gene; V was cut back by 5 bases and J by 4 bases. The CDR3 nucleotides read TGTGCCAGCAGCATAACCGGGACAGGAAGCTATGGCTACACCTTC. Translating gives CASSITGTGSYGYTF.

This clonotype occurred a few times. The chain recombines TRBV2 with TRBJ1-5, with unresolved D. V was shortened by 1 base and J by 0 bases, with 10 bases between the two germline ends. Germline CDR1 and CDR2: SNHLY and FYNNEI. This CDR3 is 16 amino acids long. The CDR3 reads CASSEGLADSNQPQHF. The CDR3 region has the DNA TGTGCCAGCAGTGAAGGTTTGGCAGATAGCAATCAGCCCCAGCATTTT.

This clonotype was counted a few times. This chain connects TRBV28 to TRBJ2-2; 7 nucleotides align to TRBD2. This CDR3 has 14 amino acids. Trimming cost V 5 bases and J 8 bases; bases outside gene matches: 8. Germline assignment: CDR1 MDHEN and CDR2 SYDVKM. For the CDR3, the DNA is TGTGCCAGCAGTCCCGTCCGGGAGGCGGGGGAGCTGTTTTTT. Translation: CASSPVREAGELFF.

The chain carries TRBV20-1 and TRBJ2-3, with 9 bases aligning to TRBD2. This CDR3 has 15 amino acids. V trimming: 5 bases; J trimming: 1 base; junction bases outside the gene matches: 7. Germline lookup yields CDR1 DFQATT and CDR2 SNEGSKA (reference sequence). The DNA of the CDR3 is TGCAGTGCTTCACTGACTAGCGGACGCACAGATACGCAGTATTTT. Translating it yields CSASLTSGRTDTQYF.

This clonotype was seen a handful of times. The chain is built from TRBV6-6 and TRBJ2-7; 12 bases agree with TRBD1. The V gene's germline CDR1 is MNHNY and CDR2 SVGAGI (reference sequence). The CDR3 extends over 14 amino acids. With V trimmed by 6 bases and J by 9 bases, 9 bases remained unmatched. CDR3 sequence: CASSLPGQGAGQYF. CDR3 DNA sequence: TGTGCCAGCAGCCTACCGGGACAGGGGGCCGGGCAGTACTTC.

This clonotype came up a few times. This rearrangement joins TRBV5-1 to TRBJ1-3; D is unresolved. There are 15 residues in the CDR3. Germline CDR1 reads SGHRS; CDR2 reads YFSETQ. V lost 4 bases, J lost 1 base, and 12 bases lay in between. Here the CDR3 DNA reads TGCGCCAGCAGCCCCACCACGATATCTGGAAACACCATATATTTT. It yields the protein CASSPTTISGNTIYF. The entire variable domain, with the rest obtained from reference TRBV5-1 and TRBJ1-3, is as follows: KAGVTQTPRYLIKTRGQQVTLSCSPISGHRSVSWYQQTPGQGLQFLFEYFSETQRNKGNFPGRFSGRQFSNSRSEMNVSTLELGDSALYLCASSPTTISGNTIYFGEGSWLTVV.